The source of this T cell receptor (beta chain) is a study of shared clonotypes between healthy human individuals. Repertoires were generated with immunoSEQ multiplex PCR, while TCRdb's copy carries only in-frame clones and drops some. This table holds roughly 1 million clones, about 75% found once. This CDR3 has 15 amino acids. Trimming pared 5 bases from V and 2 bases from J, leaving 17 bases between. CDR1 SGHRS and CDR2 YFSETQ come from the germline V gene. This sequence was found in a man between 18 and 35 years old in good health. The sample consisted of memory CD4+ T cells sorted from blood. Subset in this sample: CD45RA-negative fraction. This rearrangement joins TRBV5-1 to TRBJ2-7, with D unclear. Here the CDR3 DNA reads TGCGCCAGCAGGGTTAACCTCCCTAACGCCTACGAGCAGTACTTC. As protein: CASRVNLPNAYEQYF.